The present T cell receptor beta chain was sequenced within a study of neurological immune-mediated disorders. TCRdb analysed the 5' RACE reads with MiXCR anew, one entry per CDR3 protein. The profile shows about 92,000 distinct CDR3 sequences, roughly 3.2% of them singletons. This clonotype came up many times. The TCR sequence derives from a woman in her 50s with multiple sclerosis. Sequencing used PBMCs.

The DNA for the CDR3 is TGCAGTGCTAGCACGTCCGGGACGGCACAAGAGACCCAGTACTTC. Protein sequence: CSASTSGTAQETQYF. The V call is TRBV20-1, the J call TRBJ2-5; D possibly matches TRBD1 or TRBD2 (5 bases each). V lost 3 bases and J lost 2, with 16 bases in between. Per germline, CDR1 DFQATT and CDR2 SNEGSKA (reference sequence). This CDR3 is 15 amino acids long.